The 30 T cell receptor beta chains below were found in one sample sequenced in a study of blood T cell repertoires in COVID-19. TCRdb keeps only in-frame clones here, not all; method: immunoSEQ multiplex PCR. Here the sample spans roughly 250,000 clones, 75% to 90% being singletons. Sequences were obtained from peripheral blood. The receptors here all came from a man in his thirties or forties with acute or convalescent COVID-19.

This clone was counted once. The genes are TRBV28 and TRBJ2-3, with a weak D call TRBD2 (6 bases). The CDR3 spans 13 residues. Between the trimmed V and J ends, which lost 3 bases and 6 bases, there was a span of 10 bases. Germline V gene sequence: CDR1 MDHEN, CDR2 SYDVKM. The CDR3 nucleotides read TGTGCCAGCAGTTTGCGGGACCTGGATACGCAGTATTTT. It translates to CASSLRDLDTQYF. Full variable domain (outside the CDR3, taken from reference TRBV28 and TRBJ2-3): DVKVTQSSRYLVKRTGEKVFLECVQDMDHENMFWYRQDPGLGLRLIYFSYDVKMKEKGDIPEGYSVSREKKERFSLILESASTNQTSMYLCASSLRDLDTQYFGPGTRLTVL.

V is TRBV5-1 and J is TRBJ2-7; possibly TRBD2 for D (6 bases). V was cut by 2 bases and J by 4 bases, with 10 bases left in between. The CDR3 has 13 amino acids. Germline-derived CDR1 and CDR2 are SGHRS and YFSETQ. CDR3 sequence: CASSFSGLYEQYF. The CDR3 DNA sequence: TGCGCCAGCAGCTTCTCGGGACTGTACGAGCAGTACTTC.

The chain joins TRBV6-5 to TRBJ1-1, with 8 bases fitting TRBD1. Germline trimming cut 7 bases from V and 8 bases from J; bases unmatched to any gene: 9. Germline CDR1 and CDR2: MNHEY and SVGAGI. The CDR3 consists of 13 residues. The CDR3 loop is CASIDDWTGEAFF. CDR3 DNA sequence: TGTGCCAGCATCGACGATTGGACAGGGGAAGCTTTCTTT.

The chain is built from TRBV19 and TRBJ2-3, with 8 nucleotides matching TRBD2. The CDR3 consists of 13 residues. V was clipped by 5 bases and J by 5 bases; unmatched bases: 3. The germline CDR1 and CDR2 sequences are LNHDA and SQIVND (reference sequence). The CDR3 region has the DNA TGTGCCAGTAGTGGGACTAGTCAAGATACGCAGTATTTT. Its translation: CASSGTSQDTQYF.

The table lists this clone with a count of one. V is TRBV11-3 and J is TRBJ2-5; tentative D call: TRBD1 (6 bases). V was shortened by 5 bases and J by 5 bases, with 15 bases between the two germline ends. The CDR3 has 14 residues. CDR1 SGHNT and CDR2 YENEEA come from the germline V gene. The CDR3 region is CASSGAGDRETQYF. The CDR3 bases are TGTGCCAGCAGCGGCGCAGGGGATCGGGAGACCCAGTACTTC.

The J gene is TRBJ1-2, the V gene TRBV28; D gene uncertain. CDR3 length: 12 residues. The ends were cut back, 5 bases at V and 6 bases at J, with 10 bases in the middle. The germline V gene has CDR1 MDHEN and CDR2 SYDVKM. CDR3 sequence (DNA): TGTGCCAGCAGTCCCAGGTTTCATGGCTACACCTTC. Protein: CASSPRFHGYTF.

The chain uses TRBV10-2 and TRBJ1-5, with a possible D match to TRBD1 (5 bases). From germline, CDR1 is WSHSY and CDR2 SAAADI. Trimming removed 4 bases at V and 7 bases at J, with 14 bases between. The length of the CDR3 is 14 residues. CDR3 amino acids: CASSAGGVRQPQHF. The CDR3 bases are TGCGCCAGCAGTGCGGGGGGGGTGAGGCAGCCCCAGCATTTT.

The gene calls are TRBV12-3 or TRBV12-4 and TRBJ2-3; D remains unclear. Trimming left V 7 bases short and J 2 bases short, with 7 bases between. The CDR3 covers 12 residues. The CDR3 DNA is TGTGCCAGCAAATGGGCCACAGATACGCAGTATTTT. Translation: CASKWATDTQYF.

The gene calls are TRBV6-5 and TRBJ2-1; D gene unclear. Germline CDR1 MNHEY, CDR2 SVGAGI. This CDR3 has 13 amino acids. With 10 bases removed from V and 4 bases from J, the gap between germline ends came to 14 bases. This CDR3 is CATIETRYNEQFF. CDR3 nucleotides: TGTGCCACCATAGAGACACGTTACAATGAGCAGTTCTTC.

The rearrangement joins TRBV4-1 to TRBJ2-3, with TRBD2 matching 7 bases. The CDR3 is 17 residues long. In germline, CDR1 is MGHRA, CDR2 YSYEKL. The ends lost 1 base at V and 9 bases at J; junction bases unmatched: 16. CDR3 nucleotides: TGCGCCAGCAGCCAAGGTAGCCGGGGCGGGGGAAGGGGAACGCAGTATTTT. This encodes CASSQGSRGGGRGTQYF.

The chain has TRBV19 and TRBJ2-2, with no clear D. V was pared by 3 bases and J by 3 bases, with 11 bases between. The germline V gene has CDR1 LNHDA and CDR2 SQIVND (reference sequence). CDR3 length: 15 residues. The CDR3 loop reads CASSIHRSDTGELFF. CDR3 nucleotide sequence: TGTGCCAGTAGTATCCACCGCTCGGACACCGGGGAGCTGTTTTTT. Combining the CDR3 with reference TRBV19 and TRBJ2-2 gives the whole variable domain DGGITQSPKYLFRKEGQNVTLSCEQNLNHDAMYWYRQDPGQGLRLIYYSQIVNDFQKGDIAEGYSVSREKKESFPLTVTSAQKNPTAFYLCASSIHRSDTGELFFGEGSRLTVL.

The chain has TRBV7-9 and TRBJ1-4, with TRBD1 matching over 8 bases. V lost 5 bases, J lost 7 bases, and 9 bases stayed unmatched. This CDR3 has 15 amino acids. Germline V CDR1 and CDR2: SEHNR, FQNEAQ (reference sequence). In DNA form, the CDR3 reads TGTGCCAGCAGCCCTGTGCCCGGGACAGGTGAAAAACTGTTTTTT. This gives the protein CASSPVPGTGEKLFF.

The chain combines TRBV14 with TRBJ1-2; no definite D call. Trimming cost V 4 bases and J 5 bases, with 11 bases left between them. From germline, CDR1 is SGHDN and CDR2 FVKESK. The CDR3 is made up of 13 amino acids. The CDR3 region is CASSLQRGYGYTF. In DNA, the CDR3 is TGTGCCAGCAGCCTTCAGCGAGGATATGGCTACACCTTC.

V usage is TRBV6-5 and J usage is TRBJ1-5; 10 bases are shared with TRBD1. Losses at the gene ends were 6 bases for V and 7 bases for J; bases not matched to a gene: 3. The CDR3 is made up of 13 amino acids. CDR1 and CDR2 (germline): MNHEY, SVGAGI. The DNA of the CDR3 is TGTGCCAGCAGAGGACAGGGGGGGCAGCCCCAGCATTTT. This translates into CASRGQGGQPQHF.

The genes are TRBV28 and TRBJ1-5, with 7 bases aligning to TRBD1. This CDR3 is built from 14 residues. CDR1 and CDR2 from the germline V gene are MDHEN and SYDVKM. Trimming at V came to 5 bases and at J to 3 bases, leaving 4 bases not matched to a gene. The CDR3 DNA reads as TGTGCCAGCAGTCACAGGGGTTACAATCAGCCCCAGCATTTT. Its translation: CASSHRGYNQPQHF.

This rearrangement joins TRBV6-5 to TRBJ2-3; TRBD1 might be the D (5 bases). Germline CDR1 and CDR2: MNHEY and SVGAGI. The V and J ends lost 4 bases and 3 bases respectively, with 8 bases between them. The CDR3 runs to 13 residues. CDR3 protein: CASSFDRTDTQYF. In DNA, the CDR3 is TGTGCCAGCAGTTTTGACAGAACAGATACGCAGTATTTT.

The chain is built from TRBV24-1 and TRBJ2-5; 7 bases agree with TRBD2. The V gene's germline CDR1 is KGHDR and CDR2 SFDVKD. Trimming at V came to 2 bases and at J to 2 bases, leaving 7 bases not matched to a gene. The CDR3 sequence is 16 residues long. CDR3 amino acids: CATSDYGGGLQETQYF. CDR3 DNA sequence: TGTGCCACCAGTGATTATGGCGGGGGATTACAAGAGACCCAGTACTTC.

The chain couples TRBV28 to TRBJ2-7; possible D gene TRBD1, 6 bases. Germline CDR1 MDHEN, CDR2 SYDVKM. Trimming shortened V by 8 bases and J by 5 bases, and 25 bases separated the two germline ends. This CDR3 region has 16 residues. CDR3 in amino acids: CASRQRFSRGNDEQYF. DNA for the CDR3: TGTGCCAGCCGACAAAGATTCTCCAGGGGAAACGACGAGCAGTACTTC.

This clone was seen once. The gene calls are TRBV10-3 and TRBJ2-7, with D maybe TRBD1 (5 bases). Trimming pared 10 bases from V and 2 bases from J, leaving 12 bases between. Germline V lookup: CDR1 ENHRY, CDR2 SYGVKD. The length of the CDR3 is 12 residues. This CDR3 reads CATYDSPYEQYF. The CDR3 DNA is TGTGCCACCTACGACAGTCCCTACGAGCAGTACTTC.

The CDR3 here is CATSRNRDRVSQPQHF. CDR3 sequence (DNA): TGTGCCACCAGCAGAAACCGGGACAGGGTGAGTCAGCCCCAGCATTTT. The rearrangement uses TRBV15 and TRBJ1-5, with 9 bases lining up with TRBD1. The CDR3 runs 16 residues. In germline, CDR1 is LNHNV, CDR2 YYDKDF (reference sequence). V gave up 2 bases and J gave up 6 bases; unmatched junction bases: 8.

This sequence joins TRBV6-4 and TRBJ1-1, with no clear D. This CDR3 is 18 amino acids long. Per germline, CDR1 MRHNA and CDR2 SNTAGT. Trimming shortened V by 7 bases and J by 0 bases, and 24 bases separated the two germline ends. Written as DNA, the CDR3 is TGTGCCAGCATTCGATCGAGGAACCCCGCCCGCTTGAACACTGAAGCTTTCTTT. Residues: CASIRSRNPARLNTEAFF.

This clone is a singleton in its sample. The chain has TRBV2 and TRBJ2-3; 10 bases are a match to TRBD2. Per the germline V gene, CDR1 is SNHLY and CDR2 is FYNNEI. CDR3 length: 15 residues. V dropped 4 bases and J dropped 5; count of bases not matched to a gene: 6. In DNA, the CDR3 is TGTGCCAGCAGTGTAAGCGGGGGGGCCCGAGATACGCAGTATTTT. Translating it yields CASSVSGGARDTQYF.

The rearrangement links TRBV27 to TRBJ2-7; 7 bases agree with TRBD2. The CDR3 has 14 amino acids. Per germline, CDR1 MNHEY and CDR2 SMNVEV (reference sequence). V was clipped by 3 bases and J by 3 bases; unmatched bases: 5. The CDR3 sequence is CASSLVAGIYEQYF. The DNA of the CDR3 is TGTGCCAGCAGTTTGGTAGCGGGCATCTACGAGCAGTACTTC.

This chain connects TRBV5-4 to TRBJ1-1, with 10 bases that match TRBD1. Germline CDR1 reads SGHNT; CDR2 reads YYREEE (reference sequence). V shed 3 bases and J 4 bases; nucleotides not matched to a gene: 6. This CDR3 spans 15 amino acids. CDR3 loop: CASSSRDRGITEAFF. CDR3 bases: TGTGCCAGCAGCTCCCGGGACAGGGGAATCACTGAAGCTTTCTTT.

V usage is TRBV24-1 and J usage is TRBJ2-1, with 7 bases identical to TRBD2. The V and J ends lost 2 bases and 7 bases, in that order; junction bases with no gene match: 13. The CDR3 spans 17 residues. Germline loops: CDR1 KGHDR, CDR2 SFDVKD. The DNA for the CDR3 is TGTGCCACCAGTGATTCCTACCTTGCGCGGGAGACAAATGAGCAGTTCTTC. Translating gives CATSDSYLARETNEQFF.

This chain links TRBV30 with TRBJ1-2; TRBD1 matches 9 bases. The CDR3 extends over 15 amino acids. CDR1 and CDR2 (germline): GTSNPN, SVGIG (reference sequence). The J segment lost 4 bases and the V segment lost 0 bases, leaving 6 bases of the junction unmatched. The CDR3 bases are TGTGCCTGGAGTGTCTCCGGGACAGGGTTCTATGGCTACACCTTC. As protein: CAWSVSGTGFYGYTF.

This clone was recorded only once. This chain uses TRBV5-6 with TRBJ1-5; TRBD1 is a possible D gene (5 bases). The V end lost 0 bases, the J end lost 3 bases, and 10 bases lay between the germline ends. The CDR3 length is 15 residues. Germline V gene sequence: CDR1 SGHDT, CDR2 YYEEEE. CDR3 in DNA: TGTGCCAGCAGCTTGGCCGGGGGATACAATCAGCCCCAGCATTTT. Amino acids: CASSLAGGYNQPQHF.

There are a few counts of this clone. V and J are TRBV19 and TRBJ1-2; D is unclear. V lost 4 bases and J lost 4, with 10 bases in between. CDR3 length equals 13 residues. The germline V gene encodes CDR1 LNHDA and CDR2 SQIVND (reference sequence). For the CDR3, the DNA is TGTGCCAGTAGTAGAGGACTGCTCTATGGCTACACCTTC. Its protein product is CASSRGLLYGYTF.

This chain joins TRBV28 and TRBJ2-7; D is perhaps TRBD1 (5 bases). V was trimmed by 3 bases and J by 0 bases, leaving 15 bases between them. Germline CDR1 is MDHEN and CDR2 is SYDVKM. CDR3 length: 16 amino acids. The CDR3 DNA reads as TGTGCCAGCAGTTTCAGACAGACTCCTAGCTCCTACGAGCAGTACTTC. Protein: CASSFRQTPSSYEQYF.

The rearrangement joins TRBV7-3 to TRBJ1-1; no firm D call. Germline lookup yields CDR1 SGHTA and CDR2 FQGTGA. The length of the CDR3 is 14 residues. Trimming took 5 bases from V and 3 from J, leaving 13 bases between them. The CDR3 sequence: CASSPSFRDTEAFF. DNA for the CDR3: TGTGCCAGCAGCCCTAGCTTCCGGGACACTGAAGCTTTCTTT.